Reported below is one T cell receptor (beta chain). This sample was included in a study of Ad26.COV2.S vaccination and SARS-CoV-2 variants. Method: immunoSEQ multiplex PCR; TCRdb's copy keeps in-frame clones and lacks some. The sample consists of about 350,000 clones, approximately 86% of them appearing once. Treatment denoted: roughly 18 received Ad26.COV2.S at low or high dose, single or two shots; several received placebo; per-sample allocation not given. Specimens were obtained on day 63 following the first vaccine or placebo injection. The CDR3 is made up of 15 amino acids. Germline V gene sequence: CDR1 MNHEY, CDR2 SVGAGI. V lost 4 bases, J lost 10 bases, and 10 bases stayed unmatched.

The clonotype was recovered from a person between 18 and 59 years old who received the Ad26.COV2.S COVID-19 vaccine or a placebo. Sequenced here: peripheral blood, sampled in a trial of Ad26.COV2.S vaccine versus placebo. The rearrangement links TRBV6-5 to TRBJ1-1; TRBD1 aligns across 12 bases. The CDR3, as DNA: TGTGCCAGCAGTTCGGGACAGGGGGCGATAGGGGGAGCTTTCTTT. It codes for CASSSGQGAIGGAFF.